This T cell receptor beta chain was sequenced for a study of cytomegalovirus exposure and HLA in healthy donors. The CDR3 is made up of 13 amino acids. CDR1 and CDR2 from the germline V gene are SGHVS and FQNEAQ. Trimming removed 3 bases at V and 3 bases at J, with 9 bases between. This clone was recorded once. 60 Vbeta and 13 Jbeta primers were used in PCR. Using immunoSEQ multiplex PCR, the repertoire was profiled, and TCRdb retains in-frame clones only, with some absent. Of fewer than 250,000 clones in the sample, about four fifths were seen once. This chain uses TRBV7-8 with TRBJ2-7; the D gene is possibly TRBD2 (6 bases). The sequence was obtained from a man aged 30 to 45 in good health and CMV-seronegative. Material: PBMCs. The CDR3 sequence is CASSFGGLYEQYF. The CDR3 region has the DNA TGTGCCAGCAGCTTCGGGGGTCTCTACGAGCAGTACTTC.